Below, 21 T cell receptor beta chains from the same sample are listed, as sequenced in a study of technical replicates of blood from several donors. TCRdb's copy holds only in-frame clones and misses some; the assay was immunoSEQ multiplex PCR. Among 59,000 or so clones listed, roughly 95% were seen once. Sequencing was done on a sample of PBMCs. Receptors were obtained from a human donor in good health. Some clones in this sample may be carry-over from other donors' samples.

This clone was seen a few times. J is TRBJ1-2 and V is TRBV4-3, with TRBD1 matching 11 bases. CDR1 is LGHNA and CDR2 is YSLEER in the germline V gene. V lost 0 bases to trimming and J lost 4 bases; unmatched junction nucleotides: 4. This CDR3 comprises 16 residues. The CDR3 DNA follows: TGCGCCAGCAGCCAAGATCGGACAGGGGGCGCCTATGGCTACACCTTC. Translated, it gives CASSQDRTGGAYGYTF.

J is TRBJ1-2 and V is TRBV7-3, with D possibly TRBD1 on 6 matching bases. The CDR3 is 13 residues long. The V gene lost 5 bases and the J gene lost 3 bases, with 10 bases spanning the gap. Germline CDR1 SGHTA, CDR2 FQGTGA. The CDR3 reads CASSMGADYGYTF. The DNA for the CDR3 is TGTGCCAGCAGCATGGGGGCAGACTATGGCTACACCTTC.

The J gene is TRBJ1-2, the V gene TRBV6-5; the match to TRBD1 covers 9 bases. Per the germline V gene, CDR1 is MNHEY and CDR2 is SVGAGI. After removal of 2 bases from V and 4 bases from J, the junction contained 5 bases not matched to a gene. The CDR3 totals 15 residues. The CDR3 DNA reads TGTGCCAGCAGTTACGGGACAGGGATTTTCTATGGCTACACCTTC. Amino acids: CASSYGTGIFYGYTF.

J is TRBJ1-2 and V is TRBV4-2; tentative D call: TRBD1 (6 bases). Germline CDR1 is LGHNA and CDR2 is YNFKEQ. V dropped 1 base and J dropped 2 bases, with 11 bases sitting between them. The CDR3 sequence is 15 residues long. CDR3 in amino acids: CASSQGGGENYGYTF. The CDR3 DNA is TGTGCCAGCAGCCAAGGAGGGGGGGAGAACTATGGCTACACCTTC.

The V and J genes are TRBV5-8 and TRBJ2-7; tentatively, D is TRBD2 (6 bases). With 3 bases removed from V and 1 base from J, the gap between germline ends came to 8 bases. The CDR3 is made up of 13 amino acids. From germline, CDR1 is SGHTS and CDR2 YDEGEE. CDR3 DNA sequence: TGTGCCAGCAGCTACGGGGGATCCTACGAGCAGTACTTC. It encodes CASSYGGSYEQYF.

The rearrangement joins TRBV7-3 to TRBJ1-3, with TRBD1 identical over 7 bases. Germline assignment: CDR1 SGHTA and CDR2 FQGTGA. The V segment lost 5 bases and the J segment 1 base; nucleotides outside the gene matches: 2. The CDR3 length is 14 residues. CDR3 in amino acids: CASSPGQSGNTIYF. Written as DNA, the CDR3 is TGTGCCAGCAGCCCGGGACAGTCTGGAAACACCATATATTTT.

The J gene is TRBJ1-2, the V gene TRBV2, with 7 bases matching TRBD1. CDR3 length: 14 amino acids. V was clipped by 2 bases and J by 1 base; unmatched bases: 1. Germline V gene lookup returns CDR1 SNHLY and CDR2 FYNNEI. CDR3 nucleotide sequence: TGTGCCAGCAGTGAACAGGGGGTTAACTATGGCTACACCTTC. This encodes CASSEQGVNYGYTF.

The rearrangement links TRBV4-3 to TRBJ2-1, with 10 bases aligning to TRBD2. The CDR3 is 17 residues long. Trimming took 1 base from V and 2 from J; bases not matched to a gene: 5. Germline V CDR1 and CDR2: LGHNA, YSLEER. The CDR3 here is CASSQASGGHPYNEQFF. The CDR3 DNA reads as TGCGCCAGCAGCCAAGCTAGCGGGGGACACCCCTACAATGAGCAGTTCTTC.

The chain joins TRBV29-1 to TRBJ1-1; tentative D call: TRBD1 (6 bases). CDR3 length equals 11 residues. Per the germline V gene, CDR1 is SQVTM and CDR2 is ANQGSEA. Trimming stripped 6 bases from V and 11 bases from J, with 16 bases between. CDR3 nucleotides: TGCAGCGTCACAGGGACCGCCAGCGCTTTCTTT. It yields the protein CSVTGTASAFF.

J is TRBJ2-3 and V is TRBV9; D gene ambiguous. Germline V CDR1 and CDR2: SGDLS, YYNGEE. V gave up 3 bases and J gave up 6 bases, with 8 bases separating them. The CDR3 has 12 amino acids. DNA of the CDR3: TGTGCCAGCAGCGCATCGAGGGATACGCAGTATTTT. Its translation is CASSASRDTQYF.

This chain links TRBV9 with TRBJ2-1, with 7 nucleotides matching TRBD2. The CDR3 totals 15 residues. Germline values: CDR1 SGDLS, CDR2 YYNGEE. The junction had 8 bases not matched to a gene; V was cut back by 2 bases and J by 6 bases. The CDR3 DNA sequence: TGTGCCAGCAGCGTCGGCGGGGGAGTAAGCAATGAGCAGTTCTTC. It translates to CASSVGGGVSNEQFF.

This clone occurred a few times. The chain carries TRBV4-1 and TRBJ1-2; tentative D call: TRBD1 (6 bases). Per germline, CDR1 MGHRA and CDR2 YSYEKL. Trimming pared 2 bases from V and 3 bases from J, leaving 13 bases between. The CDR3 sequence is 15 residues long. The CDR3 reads CASSQTQGSYYGYTF. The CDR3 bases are TGCGCCAGCAGCCAAACACAGGGTAGTTACTATGGCTACACCTTC.

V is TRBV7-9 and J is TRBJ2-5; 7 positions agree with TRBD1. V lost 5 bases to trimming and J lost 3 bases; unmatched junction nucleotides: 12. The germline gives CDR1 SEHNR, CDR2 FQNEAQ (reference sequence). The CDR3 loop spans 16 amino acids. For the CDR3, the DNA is TGTGCCAGCAGCCTACGATTAGGGACAGCCAAAGAGACCCAGTACTTC. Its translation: CASSLRLGTAKETQYF.

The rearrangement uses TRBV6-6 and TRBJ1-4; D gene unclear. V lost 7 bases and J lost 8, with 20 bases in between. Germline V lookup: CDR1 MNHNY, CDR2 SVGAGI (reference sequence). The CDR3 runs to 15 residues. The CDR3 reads CASTISGEGREKLFF. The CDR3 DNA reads TGTGCCAGCACCATAAGTGGGGAGGGTCGGGAAAAACTGTTTTTT.

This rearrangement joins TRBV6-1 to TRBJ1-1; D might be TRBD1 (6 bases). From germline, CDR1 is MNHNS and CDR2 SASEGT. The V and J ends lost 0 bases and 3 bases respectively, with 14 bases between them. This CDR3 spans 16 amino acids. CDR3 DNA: TGTGCCAGCAGTGAAGCTGAGGGGGGGGTGGACACTGAAGCTTTCTTT. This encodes CASSEAEGGVDTEAFF.

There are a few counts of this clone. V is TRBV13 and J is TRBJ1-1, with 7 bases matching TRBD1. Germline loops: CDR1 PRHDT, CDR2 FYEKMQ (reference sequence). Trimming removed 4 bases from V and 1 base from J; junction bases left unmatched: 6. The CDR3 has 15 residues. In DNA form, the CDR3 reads TGTGCCAGCAGCTCGGAAAGGGGGCAGAACACTGAAGCTTTCTTT. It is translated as CASSSERGQNTEAFF.

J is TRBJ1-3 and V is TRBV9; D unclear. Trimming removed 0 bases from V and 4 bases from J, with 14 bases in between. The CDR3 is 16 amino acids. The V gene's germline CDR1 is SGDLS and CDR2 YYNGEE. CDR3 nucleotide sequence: TGTGCCAGCAGCGTAGTTCCGGGTGCCAGAGGAAACACCATATATTTT. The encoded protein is CASSVVPGARGNTIYF.

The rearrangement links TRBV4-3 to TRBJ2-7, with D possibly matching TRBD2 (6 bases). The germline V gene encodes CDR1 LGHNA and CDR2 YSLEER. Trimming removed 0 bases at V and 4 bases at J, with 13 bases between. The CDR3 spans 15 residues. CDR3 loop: CASSQDPGGLYEQYF. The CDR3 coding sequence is TGCGCCAGCAGCCAAGATCCCGGGGGACTTTACGAGCAGTACTTC.

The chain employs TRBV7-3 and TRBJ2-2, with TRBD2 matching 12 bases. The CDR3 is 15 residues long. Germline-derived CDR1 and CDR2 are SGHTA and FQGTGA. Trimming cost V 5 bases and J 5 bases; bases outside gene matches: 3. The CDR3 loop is CASSPGLAGTGELFF. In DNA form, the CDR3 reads TGTGCCAGCAGCCCTGGACTAGCGGGGACCGGGGAGCTGTTTTTT.

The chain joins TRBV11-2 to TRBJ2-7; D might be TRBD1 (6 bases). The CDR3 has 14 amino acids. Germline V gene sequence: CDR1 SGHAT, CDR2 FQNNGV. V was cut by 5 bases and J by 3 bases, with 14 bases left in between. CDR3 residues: CASSIRDTLYEQYF. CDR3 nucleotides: TGTGCCAGCAGCATCCGGGACACACTCTACGAGCAGTACTTC. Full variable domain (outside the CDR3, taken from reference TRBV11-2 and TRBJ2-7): EAGVAQSPRYKIIEKRQSVAFWCNPISGHATLYWYQQILGQGPKLLIQFQNNGVVDDSQLPKDRFSAERLKGVDSTLKIQPAKLEDSAVYLCASSIRDTLYEQYFGPGTRLTVT.

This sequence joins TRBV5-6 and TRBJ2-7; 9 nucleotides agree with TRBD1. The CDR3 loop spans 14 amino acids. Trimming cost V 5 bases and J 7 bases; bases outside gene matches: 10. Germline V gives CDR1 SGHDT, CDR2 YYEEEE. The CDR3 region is CASRPGTGPGEQYF. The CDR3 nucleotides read TGTGCCAGCAGACCCGGGACAGGGCCGGGAGAGCAGTACTTC.